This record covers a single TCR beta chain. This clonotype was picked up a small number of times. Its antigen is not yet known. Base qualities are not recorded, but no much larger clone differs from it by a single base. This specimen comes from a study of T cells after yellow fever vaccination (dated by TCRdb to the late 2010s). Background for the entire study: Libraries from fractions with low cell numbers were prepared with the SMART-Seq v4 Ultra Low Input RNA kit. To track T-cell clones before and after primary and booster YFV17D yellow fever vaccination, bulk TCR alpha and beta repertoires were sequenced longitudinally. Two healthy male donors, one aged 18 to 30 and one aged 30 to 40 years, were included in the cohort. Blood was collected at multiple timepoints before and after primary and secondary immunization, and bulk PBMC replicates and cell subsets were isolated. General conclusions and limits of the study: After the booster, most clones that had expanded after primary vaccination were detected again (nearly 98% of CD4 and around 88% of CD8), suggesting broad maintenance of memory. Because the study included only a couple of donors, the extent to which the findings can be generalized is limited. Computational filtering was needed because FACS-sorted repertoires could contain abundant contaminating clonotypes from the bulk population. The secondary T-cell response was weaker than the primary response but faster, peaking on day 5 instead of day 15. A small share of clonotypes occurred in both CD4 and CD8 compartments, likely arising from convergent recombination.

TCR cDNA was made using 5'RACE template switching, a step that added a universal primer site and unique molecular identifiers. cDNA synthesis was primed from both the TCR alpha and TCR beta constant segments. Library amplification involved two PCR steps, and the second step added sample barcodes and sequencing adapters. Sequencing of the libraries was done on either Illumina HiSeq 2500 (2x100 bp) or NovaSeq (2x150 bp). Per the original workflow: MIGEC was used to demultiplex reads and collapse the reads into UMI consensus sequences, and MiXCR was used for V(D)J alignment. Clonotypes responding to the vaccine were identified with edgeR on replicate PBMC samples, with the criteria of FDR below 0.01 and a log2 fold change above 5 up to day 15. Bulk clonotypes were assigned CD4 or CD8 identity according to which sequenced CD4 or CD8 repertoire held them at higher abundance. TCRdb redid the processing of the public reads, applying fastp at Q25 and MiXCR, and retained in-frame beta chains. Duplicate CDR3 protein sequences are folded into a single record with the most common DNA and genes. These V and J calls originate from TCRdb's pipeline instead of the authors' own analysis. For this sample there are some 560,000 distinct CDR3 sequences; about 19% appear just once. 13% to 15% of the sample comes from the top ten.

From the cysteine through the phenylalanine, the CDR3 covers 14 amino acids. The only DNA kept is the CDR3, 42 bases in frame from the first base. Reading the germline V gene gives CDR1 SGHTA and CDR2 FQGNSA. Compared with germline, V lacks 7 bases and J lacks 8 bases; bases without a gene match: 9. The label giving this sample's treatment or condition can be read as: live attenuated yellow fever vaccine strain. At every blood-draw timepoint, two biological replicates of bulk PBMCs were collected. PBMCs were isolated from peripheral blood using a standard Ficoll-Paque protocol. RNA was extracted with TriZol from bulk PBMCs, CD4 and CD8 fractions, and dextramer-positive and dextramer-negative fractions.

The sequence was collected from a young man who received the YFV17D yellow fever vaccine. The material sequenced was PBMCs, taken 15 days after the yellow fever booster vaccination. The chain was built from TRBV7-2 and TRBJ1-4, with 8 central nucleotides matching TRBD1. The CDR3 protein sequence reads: CASTKSGGREKLFF. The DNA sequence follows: TGTGCCAGCACCAAATCAGGGGGCAGGGAAAAACTGTTTTTT.